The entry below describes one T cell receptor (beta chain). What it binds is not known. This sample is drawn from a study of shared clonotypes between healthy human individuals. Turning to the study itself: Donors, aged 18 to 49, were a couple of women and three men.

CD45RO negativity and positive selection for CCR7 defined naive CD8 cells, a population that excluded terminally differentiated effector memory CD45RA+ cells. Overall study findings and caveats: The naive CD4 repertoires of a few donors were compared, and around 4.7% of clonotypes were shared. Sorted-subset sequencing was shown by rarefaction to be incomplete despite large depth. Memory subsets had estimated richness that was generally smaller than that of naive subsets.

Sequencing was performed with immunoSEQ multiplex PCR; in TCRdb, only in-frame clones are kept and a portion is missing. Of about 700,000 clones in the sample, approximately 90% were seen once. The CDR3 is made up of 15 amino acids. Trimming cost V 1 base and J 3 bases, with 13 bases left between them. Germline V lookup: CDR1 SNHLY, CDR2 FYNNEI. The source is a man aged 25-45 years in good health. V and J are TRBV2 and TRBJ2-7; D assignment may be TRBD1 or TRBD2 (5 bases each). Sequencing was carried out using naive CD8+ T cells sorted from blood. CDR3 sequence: CASSEGDPLLYEQYF. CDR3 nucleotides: TGTGCCAGCAGTGAAGGGGACCCTCTACTCTACGAGCAGTACTTC.